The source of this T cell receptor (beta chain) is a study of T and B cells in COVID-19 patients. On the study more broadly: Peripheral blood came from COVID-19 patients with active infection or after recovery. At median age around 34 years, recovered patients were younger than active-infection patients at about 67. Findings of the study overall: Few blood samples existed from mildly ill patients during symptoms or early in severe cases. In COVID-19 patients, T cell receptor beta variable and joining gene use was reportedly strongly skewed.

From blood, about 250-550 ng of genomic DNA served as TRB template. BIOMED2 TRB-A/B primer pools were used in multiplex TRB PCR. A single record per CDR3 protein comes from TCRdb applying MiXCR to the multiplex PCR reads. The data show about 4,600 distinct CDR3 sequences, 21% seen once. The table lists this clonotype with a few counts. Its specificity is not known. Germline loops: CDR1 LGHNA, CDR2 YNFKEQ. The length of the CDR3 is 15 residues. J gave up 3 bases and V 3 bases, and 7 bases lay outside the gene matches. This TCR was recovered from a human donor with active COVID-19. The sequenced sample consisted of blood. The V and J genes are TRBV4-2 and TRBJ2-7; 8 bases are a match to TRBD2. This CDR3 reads CASSQETSEYYEQYF. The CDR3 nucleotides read TGTGCCAGCAGCCAGGAGACTAGCGAATACTACGAGCAGTACTTC.